Listed here is a single T cell receptor (beta chain). This receptor's antigen is unknown. One base away there is no much larger clone; base qualities are not given. In the germline V gene (reference sequence), CDR1 corresponds to WNHNN and CDR2 to SYGVQD. Trimming at the junction amounts to 7 bases on V and 4 bases on J, and the germline ends lie 16 bases apart. The CDR3 has 15 amino acids, counting the end cysteine and phenylalanine. Only the CDR3 part of the read is kept: 45 bases, read in frame from the first base. Libraries came from the immunoSEQ multiplex PCR assay. The source is immuneACCESS, and TCRdb retained only in-frame sequences with V and J called. Part of the clones is not carried over; for the studies checked, unresolved V genes explain less than half of this, and the remainder is unexplained. The sample has about 610,000 clones on record, more than 75% of them singletons. The biggest ten clones account for over 0.008% of the sample.

The sample belongs to a study of shared T cell receptors in the human thymus (dated by TCRdb to about 2021). Looking at the study overall: The study examined how the human thymus generates shared, self-reactive T-cell receptor alpha chains.

The sample was also reused in another study, on human thymus T cells. The second study reports: In Finland, the donors were immunologically healthy infants who were having open corrective cardiac surgery for congenital heart defects. Thymus tissue was collected as surgical resects that were removed during corrective cardiac surgery. Biased V and J gene segment usage appeared to be present in both thymic and peripheral blood repertoires. The related research found that thymic TCR repertoires overlapped highly between unrelated individuals. TCR alpha and beta repertoires from roughly 8 infant thymus samples and a few related peripheral blood samples were characterized in the study. The cohort included six male and a couple of female infants, with donor ages spanning 7 to 244 days. Thymocytes were freed from the tissue by mechanical means and kept at -70 degrees C as pellets of roughly 9-34 million cells. A QIAsymphony instrument was used to extract genomic DNA from the frozen cell pellets. The immunoSEQ multiplex PCR assay was used to amplify the TCRB and TCRAD loci from a standardized quantity of quality-controlled genomic DNA. The amplicons spanned the V(D)J region and were long enough to cover the CDR3 and allow V and J genes to be identified. Through the commercial immunoSEQ service, the amplicons were sequenced on an Illumina platform. Primer bias and sequencing errors were corrected as previously described, and TCRAD and TCRB definitions were based on the IMGT database. Analysis of the repertoires was done with immunoSEQ Analyzer 3.0 and VDJTools and included basic statistics, V/J segment usage, diversity estimates, rarefaction and pairwise overlap. Chao1, ChaoE, Efron-Thisted, Shannon and inverse Simpson indices were used to estimate diversity, which was also estimated on datasets down-sampled to the smallest sample. Repertoire overlap was determined by strict matching of CDR3 nucleotide sequence, V gene and J gene, and Jaccard-based multidimensional scaling clustering was applied. On average, thymus samples gave about 810,000 unique TCRB clonotypes, whereas blood samples gave around 84,000.

This chain joins TRBV10-1 to TRBJ1-4; a tentative D call is TRBD1 (6 bases match). The sample comprised thymocytes. This receptor was identified in a boy under three years old with a congenital heart defect. Donor details come from another sample of the same person, matched by shared clones. The encoded CDR3 is CASTPDSGFNEKLFF. The DNA sequence follows: TGCGCCAGCACCCCGGACAGTGGGTTTAATGAAAAACTGTTTTTT.